A selection of T cell receptor beta chains follows, all from one sample in a study of cytomegalovirus exposure and HLA in healthy donors. This table comes from immunoSEQ multiplex PCR, and its TCRdb copy is limited to in-frame clones, with some not included. The table has more than 140,000 clones, roughly nine tenths seen once. Sequencing was carried out using PBMCs. These receptors came from a woman aged 18 to 35 in good health and CMV-seropositive. CDR3s leave out the opening cysteine and the closing phenylalanine or tryptophan.

V gene: TRBV5-6
J gene: TRBJ2-7
CDR3 length: 13
CDR3 protein: ASSSYGTGTYEQY

V gene: TRBV13
J gene: TRBJ2-7
CDR3 length: 12
CDR3 protein: ASSPRTGYYEQY

V gene: TRBV2
J gene: TRBJ2-2
CDR3 length: 10
CDR3 protein: ASRLVGGELF

V gene: TRBV5-1
J gene: TRBJ2-7
CDR3 length: 13
CDR3 protein: ASSLVVGTNYEQY

V gene: TRBV4-1
J gene: TRBJ2-4
CDR3 length: 12
CDR3 protein: ASSQFASTNIQY

V gene: TRBV5-1
J gene: TRBJ2-7
CDR3 length: 10
CDR3 protein: ASSLTGNEQY

V gene: TRBV5-1
J gene: TRBJ1-3
CDR3 length: 12
CDR3 protein: ASSLGYSGNTIY

V gene: TRBV9
J gene: TRBJ2-7
CDR3 length: 13
CDR3 protein: ASSQGLAGSYEQY

V gene: TRBV2
J gene: TRBJ2-7
CDR3 length: 10
CDR3 protein: ASSAHSYEQY

V gene: TRBV28
J gene: TRBJ2-7
CDR3 length: 12
CDR3 protein: ASSFPADRYEQY

V gene: TRBV6-5
J gene: TRBJ1-1
CDR3 length: 9
CDR3 protein: ASWRAAEAF